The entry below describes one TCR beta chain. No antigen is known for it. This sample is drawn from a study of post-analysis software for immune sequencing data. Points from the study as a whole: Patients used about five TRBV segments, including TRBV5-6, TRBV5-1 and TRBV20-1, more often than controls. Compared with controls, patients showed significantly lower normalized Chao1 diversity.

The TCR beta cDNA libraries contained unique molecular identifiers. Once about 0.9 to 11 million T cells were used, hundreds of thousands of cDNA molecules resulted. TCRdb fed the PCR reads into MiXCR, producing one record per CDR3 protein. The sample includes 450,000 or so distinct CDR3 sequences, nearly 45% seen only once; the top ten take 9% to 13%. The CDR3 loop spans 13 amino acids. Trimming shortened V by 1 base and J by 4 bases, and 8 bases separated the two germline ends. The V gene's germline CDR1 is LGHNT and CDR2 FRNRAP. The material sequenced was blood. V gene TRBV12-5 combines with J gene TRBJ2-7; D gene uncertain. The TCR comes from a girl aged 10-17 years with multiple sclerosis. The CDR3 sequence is CASGLGDEYEQYF. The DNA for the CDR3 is TGTGCTAGTGGTTTGGGAGACGAGTACGAGCAGTACTTC. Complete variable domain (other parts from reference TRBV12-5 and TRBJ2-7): DARVTQTPRHKVTEMGQEVTMRCQPILGHNTVFWYRQTMMQGLELLAYFRNRAPLDDSGMPKDRFSAEMPDATLATLKIQPSEPRDSAVYFCASGLGDEYEQYFGPGTRLTVT.